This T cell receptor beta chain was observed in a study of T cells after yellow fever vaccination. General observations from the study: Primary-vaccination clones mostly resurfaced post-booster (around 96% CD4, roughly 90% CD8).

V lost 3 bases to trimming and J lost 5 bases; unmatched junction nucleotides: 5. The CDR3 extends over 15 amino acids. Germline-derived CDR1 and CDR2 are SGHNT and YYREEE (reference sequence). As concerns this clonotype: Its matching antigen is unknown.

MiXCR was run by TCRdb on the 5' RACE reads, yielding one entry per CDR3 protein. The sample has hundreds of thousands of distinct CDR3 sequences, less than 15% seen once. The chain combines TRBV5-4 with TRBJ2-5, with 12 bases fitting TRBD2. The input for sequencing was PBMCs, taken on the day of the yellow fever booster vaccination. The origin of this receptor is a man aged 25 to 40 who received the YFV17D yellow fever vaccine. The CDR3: CASSSGTSGRETQYF. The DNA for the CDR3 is TGTGCCAGCAGCTCCGGGACTAGCGGGCGGGAGACCCAGTACTTC.